These 25 T cell receptor beta chains were sequenced from one sample in a study of T cell clonality in common variable immunodeficiency. Study observations and caveats: Common variable immunodeficiency TCR beta sequences reportedly had fewer deletions and N-nucleotide insertions.

No cognate antigen is known for these TCRs. Libraries were prepared by immunoSEQ multiplex PCR; TCRdb keeps only in-frame clonotypes and omits some of them. The counts give more than 35,000 clones, none of them seen only once; approximately 6% is held by the top ten. The specimen was peripheral blood mononuclear cells. The receptors derive from a human donor with common variable immunodeficiency.

This clone is medium-sized (0.01 to 0.1%) in the sample. The missing CDR3 end, 3 residues past where the read stops, is filled in from the germline J gene. The V call is TRBV3-1 (or the pseudogene TRBV3-2), the J call TRBJ2-5; 8 positions match TRBD2. Germline V gene sequence: CDR1 LGHDT, CDR2 YNNKEL (reference sequence). CDR3 length: 18 residues. CDR3 in amino acids: CASSRLGLAPHANGTQYF. The CDR3 DNA, read in part, is TGTGCCAGCAGCCGCCTCGGACTAGCCCCACATGCCAATGGTACC.

This clone was picked up a small number of times. The sequenced fragment ends 3 residues before the CDR3 boundary, so the rest is inferred from the germline J gene. The rearrangement uses TRBV18 and TRBJ1-5; perhaps TRBD1 as D (6 bases). Germline CDR1 is KGHSH and CDR2 is LQKENI. Trimming took off 4 bases at V and 7 bases at J, with 29 bases between the two ends. The CDR3 length is 19 residues. This CDR3 is CASSLVQPRGGHRGQPQHF. CDR3 DNA (partial): TGTGCCAGCTCACTCGTCCAGCCCCGGGGGGGGCATAGGGGACAGCCC.

This clone has only a few counts. The read ends 3 residues before the CDR3 terminus; that terminus is restored from the germline J gene. The chain uses TRBV19 and TRBJ2-3; perhaps TRBD1 as D (5 bases). This CDR3 contains 15 residues. V was pared by 0 bases and J by 0 bases, with 7 bases between. Germline CDR1 LNHDA, CDR2 SQIVND (reference sequence). CDR3 DNA (partial): TGTGCCAGTAGTATAGAGGGGCGAAGCACAGATACG. Its protein is CASSIEGRSTDT. The entire CDR3 is CASSIEGRSTDTQYF.

This clone has a handful of counts. The observed sequence ends 3 residues before the CDR3 terminus, with the missing tail filled in from the germline J gene. This chain uses TRBV20-1 with TRBJ1-3, with TRBD1 matching over 9 bases. The CDR3 length is 13 residues. Losses at the gene ends were 6 bases for V and 8 bases for J; bases not matched to a gene: 8. Germline V gene data show CDR1 as DFQATT and CDR2 as SNEGSKA (reference sequence). The part of the CDR3 DNA that was read is TGCAGTGCACTGACAGGGGGAGAGCACACC. Translation gives CSALTGGEHT. The CDR3 in its entirety is CSALTGGEHTIYF.

The sample holds many counts of this clone. The read finishes 3 residues shy of the CDR3 end, and the germline J gene is used to complete it. V is TRBV20-1 and J is TRBJ2-1; 7 nucleotides align to TRBD1. V was pared by 4 bases and J by 7 bases, with 4 bases of the junction left unmatched. Germline V gene sequence: CDR1 DFQATT, CDR2 SNEGSKA (reference sequence). The CDR3 covers 12 residues. The sequenced CDR3 bases are TGCAGTGCTACCAAGACAGGGAATGAG. Its protein is CSATKTGNE. The complete CDR3 reads CSATKTGNEQFF.

This clone occurred a few times. The read finishes 3 residues shy of the CDR3 end, and the germline J gene is used to complete it. The gene calls are TRBV7-2 and TRBJ1-6; 9 bases match TRBD1. The V segment lost 5 bases and the J segment 6 bases; nucleotides outside the gene matches: 5. Germline assignment: CDR1 SGHTA and CDR2 FQGNSA. The length of the CDR3 is 15 residues. The DNA read from the CDR3 is TGTGCCAGCAGCACAGGGGGCCTGGGTAATTCACCC. This encodes CASSTGGLGNSP. The whole CDR3 region reads CASSTGGLGNSPLHF. The whole variable domain, filled in from reference TRBV7-2 and TRBJ1-6, reads GAGVSQSPSNKVTEKGKDVELRCDPISGHTALYWYRQSLGQGLEFLIYFQGNSAPDKSGLPSDRFSAERTGGSVSTLTIQRTQQEDSAVYLCASSTGGLGNSPLHFGNGTRLTVT.

This clone was seen repeatedly, ten times or more. The sequence runs out 3 residues before the end of the CDR3; the remainder is reconstructed from the germline J gene. The rearrangement links TRBV7-2 to TRBJ1-2; tentatively, D is TRBD1 (5 bases). The CDR3 loop spans 17 amino acids. Germline V gene data show CDR1 as SGHTA and CDR2 as FQGNSA. Trimming cost V 0 bases and J 4 bases, with 18 bases left between them. The sequenced part of the CDR3 DNA is TGTGCCAGCAGCTTAGCGCCGGGACTGCGGTCGGGCTATGGC. Amino acid sequence: CASSLAPGLRSGYG. From start to end, the CDR3 is CASSLAPGLRSGYGYTF.

This clone occurred many times. The read gets to within 3 residues of the CDR3 end, and the germline J gene fills in the rest. This chain connects TRBV7-8 to TRBJ2-7; 9 bases line up with TRBD1. After removal of 0 bases from V and 4 bases from J, the junction contained 4 bases not matched to a gene. The CDR3 loop spans 15 amino acids. In germline, CDR1 is SGHVS, CDR2 FQNEAQ. The CDR3 loop is CASSLAGTGWYEQYF. The part of the CDR3 DNA that was read is TGTGCCAGCAGCTTAGCCGGGACAGGGTGGTACGAG.

This clone was observed a few times. From the germline J gene comes the end of the CDR3, since the read stops 3 residues before it. This chain links TRBV2 with TRBJ2-3, with 7 bases aligning to TRBD2. Germline CDR1 and CDR2: SNHLY and FYNNEI. Trimming removed 1 base from V and 0 bases from J; junction bases left unmatched: 10. CDR3 length: 18 residues. The part of the CDR3 DNA that was read is TGTGCCAGCAGTGAAGTGGCGGGAGTGCCGGAAAGCACAGATACG. Translation: CASSEVAGVPESTDT. The whole CDR3 protein reads CASSEVAGVPESTDTQYF.

There are many counts of this clone. The read ends 3 residues shy of where the CDR3 ends; the end is completed using the germline J gene. V gene TRBV29-1 combines with J gene TRBJ2-1; tentative D call: TRBD1 (6 bases). Germline V CDR1 and CDR2: SQVTM, ANQGSEA. Trimming took off 5 bases at V and 6 bases at J, with 14 bases between the two ends. This CDR3 is 13 amino acids long. CDR3 bases read: TGCAGCGTTTGGACAGAAGCTTTCAATGAG. It is translated as CSVWTEAFNE. The whole CDR3 protein reads CSVWTEAFNEQFF.

This clone was picked up a small number of times. The DNA ends 3 residues before the CDR3 does, and the rest of the CDR3 is filled in from the germline J gene. The chain employs TRBV7-8 and TRBJ1-1; D not certain. V gave up 3 bases and J gave up 2 bases, with 10 bases separating them. Germline CDR1 reads SGHVS; CDR2 reads FQNEAQ. The CDR3 totals 14 residues. The CDR3 sequence is CASSFRVFNTEAFF. The covered CDR3 bases are TGTGCCAGCAGCTTCAGAGTCTTCAACACTGAA.

Many counts were recorded for this clone. The read terminates 3 residues before the CDR3 end, so the remaining end is supplied by the germline J gene. This rearrangement joins TRBV11-2 to TRBJ2-7; D might be TRBD2 (6 bases). Germline CDR1 is SGHAT and CDR2 is FQNNGV. V shed 5 bases and J shed 3 bases, with 17 bases lying between them. This CDR3 is built from 15 residues. This CDR3 is CASSPLARGGYEQYF. The DNA read from the CDR3 is TGTGCCAGCAGCCCCCTGGCGCGGGGAGGCTACGAG. Combining the CDR3 with reference TRBV11-2 and TRBJ2-7 gives the whole variable domain EAGVAQSPRYKIIEKRQSVAFWCNPISGHATLYWYQQILGQGPKLLIQFQNNGVVDDSQLPKDRFSAERLKGVDSTLKIQPAKLEDSAVYLCASSPLARGGYEQYFGPGTRLTVT.

In its sample, this clone was seen many times. The CDR3 goes on 3 residues after the read ends, and that part is filled in from the germline J gene. This chain connects TRBV18 to TRBJ1-1; D is unresolved. The germline V gene encodes CDR1 KGHSH and CDR2 LQKENI. The CDR3 is made up of 13 amino acids. Between the trimmed V and J ends, which lost 4 bases and 1 base, there was a span of 7 bases. The DNA read from the CDR3 is TGTGCCAGCTCACTAAGAGCGAACACTGAA. Its protein product is CASSLRANTE. The entire CDR3 protein reads CASSLRANTEAFF.

Remarks on this clone: Its ends do not fully match the called genes, so a read error is possible. The read gets to within 3 residues of the CDR3 end, and the germline J gene fills in the rest. This chain joins TRBV7-7 and TRBJ2-7, with unresolved D. This CDR3 comprises 13 residues. Per the germline V gene, CDR1 is SSHAT and CDR2 is FNYEAQ (reference sequence). CDR3 sequence reads: CASSLECEYEQYF. CDR3 bases read: TGTGCTAGCAGCTTAGAATGCGAGTACGAG. Drawing the rest from reference TRBV7-7 and TRBJ2-7, the complete variable domain is GAGVSQSPRYKVTKRGQDVTLRCDPISSHATLYWYQQALGQGPEFLTYFNYEAQPDKSGLPSDRFSAERPEGSISTLTIQRTEQRDSAMYRCASSLECEYEQYFGPGTRLTVT.

Ten or more counts support this clone. The read gets to within 3 residues of the CDR3 end, and the germline J gene fills in the rest. This chain connects TRBV10-3 to TRBJ1-3, with D maybe TRBD1 (6 bases). Germline CDR1 ENHRY, CDR2 SYGVKD. The CDR3 has 14 residues. V lost 3 bases and J 4 bases, leaving 10 bases between the germline ends. The CDR3 protein is CAISDFDRGNTIYF. Partial CDR3 DNA: TGTGCCATCAGTGATTTCGACAGGGGAAACACC.

Worth noting for this clone: With the read ending 3 residues before the CDR3 end, the germline J gene is used to fill in that end. This sequence joins TRBV2 and TRBJ1-4, with 7 positions matching TRBD1. J gave up 7 bases and V 4 bases, and 9 bases lay outside the gene matches. This CDR3 comprises 15 residues. Germline-derived CDR1 and CDR2 are SNHLY and FYNNEI. The chain's CDR3 is CASSVNRGRGEKLFF. The part of the CDR3 DNA that was read is TGTGCCAGCAGTGTAAACAGGGGAAGGGGTGAAAAA.

Only a few counts were recorded for this clone. CDR3 loop: CASSLEDIRGHEQFF. The part of the CDR3 DNA that was read is TGTGCCAGCAGCTTAGAAGACATCAGGGGCCATGAG. V is TRBV7-9 and J is TRBJ2-1, with a weak D call TRBD1 (6 bases). The read terminates 3 residues before the CDR3 end, so the remaining end is supplied by the germline J gene. Per germline, CDR1 SEHNR and CDR2 FQNEAQ (reference sequence). Trimming pared 1 base from V and 8 bases from J, leaving 15 bases between. This CDR3 has 15 amino acids.

This clone was recorded many times. The DNA ends 3 residues before the CDR3 does, and the rest of the CDR3 is filled in from the germline J gene. The chain links TRBV30 to TRBJ2-2, with 9 bases that match TRBD1. CDR1 GTSNPN and CDR2 SVGIG come from the germline V gene (reference sequence). With V trimmed by 5 bases and J by 5 bases, 6 bases remained unmatched. The CDR3 sequence is 14 residues long. This CDR3 reads CAWGQGSETGELFF. The sequenced part of the CDR3 DNA is TGTGCCTGGGGACAGGGGAGTGAGACCGGGGAG.

This clone showed up many times. The CDR3 end lies 3 residues beyond the end of the read and is filled in from the germline J gene. The chain couples TRBV18 to TRBJ2-7; 14 nucleotides align to TRBD2. The germline CDR1 and CDR2 sequences are KGHSH and LQKENI. V lost 1 base to trimming and J lost 6 bases; unmatched junction nucleotides: 5. The CDR3 covers 16 residues. The CDR3 is CASSPQRTSGRTEQYF. The part of the CDR3 DNA that was read is TGTGCCAGCTCACCACAAAGGACTAGCGGGAGGACCGAG. Full variable domain (rest looked up from reference TRBV18 and TRBJ2-7): NAGVMQNPRHLVRRRGQEARLRCSPMKGHSHVYWYRQLPEEGLKFMVYLQKENIIDESGMPKERFSAEFPKEGPSILRIQQVVRGDSAAYFCASSPQRTSGRTEQYFGPGTRLTVT.

This clone was observed at least ten times. The read is 3 residues too short to cover the CDR3 end, so that end is filled in from the germline J gene. The J gene is TRBJ2-5, the V gene TRBV7-9, with 7 bases that match TRBD1. V lost 8 bases to trimming and J lost 0 bases; unmatched junction nucleotides: 3. Germline lookup yields CDR1 SEHNR and CDR2 FQNEAQ (reference sequence). This CDR3 has 13 amino acids. The CDR3: CASGRGNQETQYF. The CDR3 DNA, read in part, is TGTGCCAGCGGCAGGGGGAACCAAGAGACC.

The sample holds a few counts of this clone. The read is 3 residues too short to cover the CDR3 end, so that end is filled in from the germline J gene. The V call is TRBV2, the J call TRBJ2-7; D might be TRBD1 (8 bases). The CDR3 runs to 12 residues. From germline, CDR1 is SNHLY and CDR2 FYNNEI. With 9 bases removed from V and 5 bases from J, the gap between germline ends came to 14 bases. The CDR3 here is CASGQGGNEQYF. The covered CDR3 bases are TGTGCCAGTGGACAGGGAGGGAACGAG.

This clone was recorded at least ten times. Read coverage stops 3 residues before the CDR3 terminus; the germline J gene supplies the remainder. The chain recombines TRBV19 with TRBJ2-2, with D tentatively TRBD1 (6 bases). V was shortened by 5 bases and J by 7 bases, with 8 bases between the two germline ends. The CDR3 consists of 12 residues. Per germline, CDR1 LNHDA and CDR2 SQIVND (reference sequence). The CDR3 loop reads CASSYRVGELFF. Incomplete CDR3 DNA: TGTGCCAGTAGTTACAGGGTCGGGGAG.

This clone was seen at least ten times. The sequenced fragment ends 3 residues before the CDR3 boundary, so the rest is inferred from the germline J gene. This rearrangement joins TRBV4-1 to TRBJ2-7; D ambiguous. V was trimmed by 0 bases and J by 3 bases, leaving 9 bases between them. The germline V gene encodes CDR1 MGHRA and CDR2 YSYEKL. CDR3 length equals 14 residues. Incomplete CDR3 DNA: TGCGCCAGCAGCCAAGAAGGGTCGATCTACGAG. Amino acids: CASSQEGSIYE. The full CDR3 reads CASSQEGSIYEQYF.

The sample holds a few counts of this clone. Read sequence stops 3 residues before the CDR3 end, and the germline J gene provides the missing end. The rearrangement uses TRBV6-1 and TRBJ2-1; TRBD1 matches at 8 bases. V lost 3 bases to trimming and J lost 6 bases; unmatched junction nucleotides: 7. The CDR3 covers 15 residues. The V gene's germline CDR1 is MNHNS and CDR2 SASEGT. This chain's CDR3 is CASSDTTGVFNEQFF. CDR3 bases read: TGTGCCAGCAGTGACACGACAGGGGTGTTCAATGAG.

This clone was counted ten times or more. The read finishes 3 residues shy of the CDR3 end, and the germline J gene is used to complete it. V is TRBV19 and J is TRBJ2-3, with 8 bases matching TRBD1. J was trimmed by 1 base and V by 4 bases; bases with no gene match: 4. Germline assignment: CDR1 LNHDA and CDR2 SQIVND (reference sequence). The CDR3 runs 15 residues. The CDR3 reads CASSTPTGGTDTQYF. The sequenced CDR3 bases are TGTGCCAGTAGTACCCCGACAGGGGGCACAGATACG. Based on the CDR3 plus reference TRBV19 and TRBJ2-3, the full variable domain is DGGITQSPKYLFRKEGQNVTLSCEQNLNHDAMYWYRQDPGQGLRLIYYSQIVNDFQKGDIAEGYSVSREKKESFPLTVTSAQKNPTAFYLCASSTPTGGTDTQYFGPGTRLTVL.